The 9 T cell receptor beta chains presented below share a single source sample, sequenced in a study of blood T cell repertoires in COVID-19. Here immunoSEQ multiplex PCR was the method, and the copy in TCRdb shows in-frame clones only, minus some. The data contain roughly 390,000 clones, 85% of them singletons. The sample comprised peripheral blood. Every receptor here comes from a woman aged 18-29 years with acute or convalescent COVID-19.

The chain is built from TRBV19 and TRBJ2-3; a weak D match, TRBD2 (6 bases). This CDR3 contains 15 residues. Germline lookup yields CDR1 LNHDA and CDR2 SQIVND (reference sequence). The V end lost 4 bases, the J end lost 1 base, and 12 bases lay between the germline ends. For the CDR3, the DNA is TGTGCCAGTAGTAGGCCGGGAGCGGGCACAGATACGCAGTATTTT. Translation: CASSRPGAGTDTQYF. The complete variable domain, with remaining parts taken from reference TRBV19 and TRBJ2-3, reads DGGITQSPKYLFRKEGQNVTLSCEQNLNHDAMYWYRQDPGQGLRLIYYSQIVNDFQKGDIAEGYSVSREKKESFPLTVTSAQKNPTAFYLCASSRPGAGTDTQYFGPGTRLTVL.

The chain links TRBV24-1 to TRBJ2-7; the D gene is possibly TRBD1 (5 bases). CDR3 length: 13 amino acids. Between the trimmed V and J ends, which lost 2 bases and 6 bases, there was a span of 10 bases. CDR1 is KGHDR and CDR2 is SFDVKD in the germline V gene. This chain's CDR3 is CATSDSGKAEQYF. CDR3 nucleotides: TGTGCCACCAGTGATTCAGGGAAGGCCGAGCAGTACTTC.

This clone came up a few times. The chain links TRBV4-2 to TRBJ2-5, with 9 bases lining up with TRBD2. V shed 4 bases and J 7 bases; nucleotides not matched to a gene: 1. Germline CDR1 LGHNA, CDR2 YNFKEQ. CDR3 size: 12 residues. Here the CDR3 reads CASSRAGGTQYF. The CDR3 DNA reads as TGTGCCAGCAGCCGAGCGGGGGGGACCCAGTACTTC.

V and J are TRBV13 and TRBJ2-3, with 9 bases aligning to TRBD2. The CDR3 has 16 amino acids. Germline V gene lookup returns CDR1 PRHDT and CDR2 FYEKMQ (reference sequence). Germline trimming cut 6 bases from V and 0 bases from J; bases unmatched to any gene: 7. The CDR3 bases are TGTGCCAGCAGACCTCCAACTAGCGGGAGCACAGATACGCAGTATTTT. Its translation is CASRPPTSGSTDTQYF.

CDR3 nucleotides: TGTGCCAGCAGTTCGCCGGGGACAGGGGTTGGCAATGAGCAGTTCTTC. Amino acids: CASSSPGTGVGNEQFF. The chain has TRBV11-2 and TRBJ2-1; 10 bases map to TRBD1. The length of the CDR3 is 16 residues. Unmatched junction bases numbered 11, after V lost 6 bases and J lost 6 bases. Germline V gives CDR1 SGHAT, CDR2 FQNNGV.

V is TRBV7-9 and J is TRBJ2-6; D is uncertain. Germline V gene lookup returns CDR1 SEHNR and CDR2 FQNEAQ (reference sequence). This CDR3 region has 18 residues. V shed 4 bases and J shed 0 bases, with 16 bases lying between them. The DNA for the CDR3 is TGTGCCAGCAGCTCCAGGCTAACAGAACCCTCTGGGGCCAACGTCCTGACTTTC. Translation: CASSSRLTEPSGANVLTF. Based on the CDR3 plus reference TRBV7-9 and TRBJ2-6, the full variable domain is DTGVSQNPRHKITKRGQNVTFRCDPISEHNRLYWYRQTLGQGPEFLTYFQNEAQLEKSRLLSDRFSAERPKGSFSTLEIQRTEQGDSAMYLCASSSRLTEPSGANVLTFGAGSRLTVL.

This clone was observed once. V gene TRBV6-5 combines with J gene TRBJ1-1; weak D call: TRBD1 (6 bases). V lost 4 bases to trimming and J lost 6 bases, with 12 bases between them. The CDR3 has 13 residues. Germline V gene sequence: CDR1 MNHEY, CDR2 SVGAGI. The CDR3 DNA follows: TGTGCCAGCAGTTCTCACAGGGCCCCTGAAGCTTTCTTT. This codes for CASSSHRAPEAFF.

This sequence joins TRBV6-1 and TRBJ2-2, with a possible D match to TRBD1 (5 bases). The germline CDR1 and CDR2 sequences are MNHNS and SASEGT. The CDR3 has 13 residues. V was clipped by 3 bases and J by 7 bases, with 9 bases between them. CDR3 DNA sequence: TGTGCCAGCAGTGAGGCTCAGGGCGGGGAGCTGTTTTTT. Protein sequence: CASSEAQGGELFF.

As concerns this clone: A read error may produce the germline difference seen at one junction end. The chain employs TRBV10-3 and TRBJ2-2; D remains unclear. This CDR3 spans 12 amino acids. CDR1 is ENHRY, CDR2 SYGVKD, per germline. CDR3 amino acids: CAIRESAGELFF. CDR3 nucleotide sequence: TGTGCCATCAGAGAGTCCGCCGGGGAGCTGTTTTTT.